The entry below gives a single T cell receptor beta chain sequence along with its context. No antigen is known for it. The V gene's germline CDR1 is MNHNS and CDR2 SASEGT. The CDR3 contains 15 residues. Researchers used 3500 ng of total RNA for each TCR library. UMIs bearing a 6-nucleotide sample barcode were added through template switching. TCRdb reprocessed the 5' RACE reads and keeps a single row for each CDR3 protein, giving no DNA. The sample table includes approximately 300,000 distinct CDR3 sequences. The source of the sample is a study of monozygotic twins with inflammatory bowel disease. General study findings and limits: Discordant twins had repertoire similarity that did not differ from that of concordant twins, possibly from limited power. Varied immunosuppressive treatments among patients may have increased repertoire variability.

The chain joins TRBV6-1 to TRBJ2-5; checking the TCRdb D call of TRBD1 is not possible without DNA. What was sequenced was blood. The TCR sequence derives from a human donor with ulcerative colitis or Crohn's disease, or a healthy co-twin of an affected twin (not recorded which). The CDR3: CASGGFRPLQETQYF.